The source of this TCR beta chain is a study of siplizumab effects on memory and regulatory T cells. General study findings and limits: Naive T cells apparently outstripped memory cells in diversity and seemed major alloresponse contributors.

Repertoires were generated with immunoSEQ multiplex PCR, while TCRdb's copy carries only in-frame clones and drops some. The table includes over 100,000 clones, roughly nine tenths detected once. Trimming at V came to 0 bases and at J to 9 bases, leaving 4 bases not matched to a gene. CDR3 length equals 15 residues. The germline gives CDR1 WNHNN, CDR2 SYGVQD (reference sequence). About this clone itself: Its antigen is as yet unknown.

The sequencing sample was made of Tregs sorted from blood. The chain uses TRBV10-1 and TRBJ2-4, with 11 bases aligning to TRBD2. This clonotype was sampled from a human donor in good health. CDR3 sequence: CASSESSLAGAIQYF. For the CDR3, the DNA is TGCGCCAGCAGTGAGTCGTCACTAGCGGGAGCCATTCAGTACTTC.